The source of this T cell receptor beta chain is a study of cytomegalovirus exposure and HLA in healthy donors. Looking at the study overall: Unique TCRs numbering about 85 million, obtained from HLA-typed donors, made up an early data release. Overall study findings and caveats: Evidence from a later analysis indicated that most CMV-associated TCR beta chains looked HLA-restricted.

To note about this clone: Antigen: not known.

In germline, CDR1 is GTSNPN, CDR2 SVGIG (reference sequence). V shed 4 bases and J shed 7 bases, with 18 bases lying between them. This CDR3 has 14 amino acids. Participants comprised healthy donors of bone marrow. Use of 60 Vbeta and 13 Jbeta primers characterized the PCR. The protocol was immunoSEQ multiplex PCR, while the TCRdb copy is restricted to in-frame clones and leaves out a portion. The sample holds 100,000 to 150,000 clones, around four fifths seen once. Sequences were obtained from PBMCs. This chain connects TRBV30 to TRBJ2-3, with D maybe TRBD2 (6 bases). The clonotype originates from a woman aged 40 to 50 in good health and CMV-seropositive. The CDR3 here is CAWKRLAMGNTQYF. For the CDR3, the DNA is TGTGCCTGGAAGCGGCTAGCGATGGGAAATACGCAGTATTTT.